This paragraph covers one TCR beta chain sequence. The antigen remains undetermined. The source of the sample is a study of T cells in Graves' hyperthyroidism and ophthalmopathy. The TCR beta CDR3 regions underwent amplification using RNA transcripts as the source. First-round RT-PCR with HTBI primers amplified the TCR CDR3 region. TCRdb reprocessed the multiplex PCR reads via MiXCR and lists one record per CDR3 protein. The sample consists of approximately 600,000 distinct CDR3 sequences, about a sixth of them appearing once. Deletions cut 5 bases from V and 3 bases from J, with 19 bases between. The V gene's germline CDR1 is SEHNR and CDR2 FQNEAQ (reference sequence). This CDR3 region has 16 residues. Whole-study findings and limits: Ophthalmopathy and stable hyperthyroidism were separated by a 13 V-J model.

This receptor was obtained from a woman in her thirties with Graves' hyperthyroidism. Specimen: blood. The J gene is TRBJ1-1, the V gene TRBV7-9, with D maybe TRBD1 (5 bases). The CDR3 spells CASSPSQGLGDTEAFF. CDR3 sequence (DNA): TGTGCCAGCAGCCCCTCGCAGGGACTTGGGGACACTGAAGCTTTCTTT.